This entry is about one T cell receptor (gamma chain). Its antigen remains undetermined. Per-base qualities were not stored, and no clone one base away is much larger. The data stem from a study of gamma-delta chains in newborns, infants, children (dated 2019 in TCRdb). Background for the entire study: According to the title of the study, polyclonal expansion of innate gammadelta T cells immediately after birth is driven by microbial exposure. How innate gammadelta T cell populations in human newborns were shaped by microbial exposure immediately after birth was investigated in the study.

V and J are trimmed by 0 bases and 7 bases, and the gene matches miss 6 bases of the junction. Including cysteine and phenylalanine, the CDR3 has 17 amino acids. Only the CDR3 DNA is retained, 51 bases long and in frame from the first base. CDR1 and CDR2 are drawn from the germline V gene (reference sequence): GITISATS, ISYDGTV. For sequencing, an Illumina MiSeq was employed. TCRdb processed the public reads again with the CATT caller, after which rows with matching DNA were combined. This sample gives over a thousand gamma-chain clones in total; over 50% of them show up just once. The ten largest make up approximately 8.4% of the sample.

The TCR sequence derives from a child who was a newborn, infant or young child, either healthy, febrile or measles-vaccinated (not recorded which). The chain links TRGV9 with TRGJP. TCRdb is silent on the J gene; assignment here came from matching the DNA to germline. Sequenced input: blood. The DNA sequence is given as TGTGCCTTGTGGGAGGTGCTCGGGGAGTTGGGCAAAAAAATCAAGGTATTT. This gives the protein CALWEVLGELGKKIKVF.